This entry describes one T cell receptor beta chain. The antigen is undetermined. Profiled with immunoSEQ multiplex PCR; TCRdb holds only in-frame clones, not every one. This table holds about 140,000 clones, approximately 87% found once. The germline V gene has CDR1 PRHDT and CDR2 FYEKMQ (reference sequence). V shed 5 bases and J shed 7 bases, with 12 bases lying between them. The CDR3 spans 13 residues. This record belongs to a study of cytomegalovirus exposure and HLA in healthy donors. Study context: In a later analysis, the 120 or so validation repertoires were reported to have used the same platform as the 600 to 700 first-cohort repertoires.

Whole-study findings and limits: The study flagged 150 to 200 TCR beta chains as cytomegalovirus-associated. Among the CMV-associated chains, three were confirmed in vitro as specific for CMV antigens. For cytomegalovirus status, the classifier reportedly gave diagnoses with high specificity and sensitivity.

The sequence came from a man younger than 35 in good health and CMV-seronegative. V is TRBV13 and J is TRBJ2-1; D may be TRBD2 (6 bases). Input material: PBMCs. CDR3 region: CASSPGTPNEQFF. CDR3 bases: TGTGCCAGCAGCCCCGGGACTCCAAATGAGCAGTTCTTC.